A selection of T cell receptor beta chains follows, all from one sample in a study of blood T cell repertoires in COVID-19. Sequenced by immunoSEQ multiplex PCR; TCRdb stores in-frame clones only, minus some. The profile shows about 240,000 clones, under 85% of them singletons. What was sequenced was peripheral blood. These receptors were taken from a human donor in a cohort sampled during active COVID-19. CDR3s include the opening cysteine and the closing phenylalanine or tryptophan. The order of the fields is clone size, V gene, J gene, CDR3 protein. The size entry is marked missing in some rows and otherwise reads once, few, many or a size class.

clone size: NA; V gene: TRBV3-1/TRBV3-2; J gene: TRBJ2-5; CDR3 protein: CASSQDVLAGSETQYF
clone size: NA; V gene: TRBV4-1; J gene: TRBJ2-3; CDR3 protein: CASSQLAPSTDTQYF
clone size: NA; V gene: TRBV12-5; J gene: TRBJ2-5; CDR3 protein: CASGYSPGQETQYF
clone size: NA; V gene: TRBV19; J gene: TRBJ2-1; CDR3 protein: CASSKTPSSYNEQFF
clone size: NA; V gene: TRBV19; J gene: TRBJ2-1; CDR3 protein: CASSISGPLGEQFF
clone size: NA; V gene: TRBV30; J gene: TRBJ2-5; CDR3 protein: CAWNGGALQETQYF
clone size: NA; V gene: TRBV5-4; J gene: TRBJ2-4; CDR3 protein: CASSLDRVGNIQYF
clone size: NA; V gene: TRBV19; J gene: TRBJ2-7; CDR3 protein: CASPPRPSGTSSYEQYF
clone size: NA; V gene: TRBV3-1/TRBV3-2; J gene: TRBJ2-1; CDR3 protein: CASSPHPPSSYNEQFF
clone size: NA; V gene: TRBV28; J gene: TRBJ1-1; CDR3 protein: CASSSGPGQKNTEAFF
clone size: once; V gene: TRBV9; J gene: TRBJ1-4; CDR3 protein: CASSVAGATNEKLFF
clone size: NA; V gene: TRBV27; J gene: TRBJ2-5; CDR3 protein: CASSSQETQYF
clone size: NA; V gene: TRBV3-1/TRBV3-2; J gene: TRBJ1-1; CDR3 protein: CASSQEQGAEAFF
clone size: NA; V gene: TRBV12-5; J gene: TRBJ1-5; CDR3 protein: CASGLQGNQPQHF
clone size: few; V gene: TRBV7-9; J gene: TRBJ1-5; CDR3 protein: CASSFGDTNQPQHF
clone size: NA; V gene: TRBV28; J gene: TRBJ2-5; CDR3 protein: CASEGVSETQYF
clone size: NA; V gene: TRBV7-6; J gene: TRBJ2-2; CDR3 protein: CASSPQSSGNTGELFF
clone size: NA; V gene: TRBV7-9; J gene: TRBJ2-5; CDR3 protein: CASSLVAPETQYF
clone size: once; V gene: TRBV19; J gene: TRBJ2-5; CDR3 protein: CASSIITGGQETQYF
clone size: NA; V gene: TRBV18; J gene: TRBJ2-7; CDR3 protein: CASSPLQGMGYEQYF
clone size: NA; V gene: TRBV29-1; J gene: TRBJ1-1; CDR3 protein: CSVGYRNTEAFF
clone size: NA; V gene: TRBV5-1; J gene: TRBJ1-2; CDR3 protein: CASSGGTGRGGYTF
clone size: NA; V gene: TRBV18; J gene: TRBJ2-7; CDR3 protein: CASSPRDGVEQYF
clone size: NA; V gene: TRBV7-2; J gene: TRBJ2-7; CDR3 protein: CASSFQGAWAYEQYF
clone size: NA; V gene: TRBV11-3; J gene: TRBJ2-5; CDR3 protein: CASSRTGGETQYF
clone size: NA; V gene: TRBV30; J gene: TRBJ2-3; CDR3 protein: CAWSVGGYRTDTQYF
clone size: NA; V gene: TRBV4-2; J gene: TRBJ2-5; CDR3 protein: CASSRGEMETQYF
clone size: NA; V gene: TRBV3-1/TRBV3-2; J gene: TRBJ2-1; CDR3 protein: CASTPGGNEQFF
clone size: NA; V gene: TRBV11-2; J gene: TRBJ1-3; CDR3 protein: CASSQDRNGNTIYF
clone size: NA; V gene: TRBV6-5; J gene: TRBJ2-7; CDR3 protein: CASSRGTFEQYF
clone size: NA; V gene: TRBV10-1; J gene: TRBJ2-3; CDR3 protein: CASGTGERTSTDTQYF
clone size: NA; V gene: TRBV3-1/TRBV3-2; J gene: TRBJ1-4; CDR3 protein: CASSQRDLVNRKLFF
clone size: NA; V gene: TRBV7-9; J gene: TRBJ2-4; CDR3 protein: CASSSAGASGNIQYF
clone size: NA; V gene: TRBV4-1; J gene: TRBJ1-1; CDR3 protein: CASTRSILKGASTPLNTEAFF
clone size: NA; V gene: TRBV19; J gene: TRBJ1-5; CDR3 protein: CASSKKTGQPQHF
clone size: NA; V gene: TRBV3-1/TRBV3-2; J gene: TRBJ2-2; CDR3 protein: CASSQSGNTGELFF
clone size: NA; V gene: TRBV7-9; J gene: TRBJ2-7; CDR3 protein: CASSLLGTGDHEQYF
clone size: NA; V gene: TRBV10-1; J gene: TRBJ2-4; CDR3 protein: CASITGLAGDRVAKNIQYF
clone size: once; V gene: TRBV3-1/TRBV3-2; J gene: TRBJ2-5; CDR3 protein: CASSQGTSGRGGTQYF
clone size: NA; V gene: TRBV11-2; J gene: TRBJ2-7; CDR3 protein: CASSLVGFGVSYEQYF
clone size: NA; V gene: TRBV18; J gene: TRBJ2-7; CDR3 protein: CASSPPGLAGEQYF
clone size: once; V gene: TRBV5-8; J gene: TRBJ2-5; CDR3 protein: CASSPQTGYGETQYF
clone size: NA; V gene: TRBV27; J gene: TRBJ2-3; CDR3 protein: CASRWADGDTQYF
clone size: NA; V gene: TRBV5-1; J gene: TRBJ1-1; CDR3 protein: CASSTYQGAQDTEAFF
clone size: NA; V gene: TRBV29-1; J gene: TRBJ1-5; CDR3 protein: CSAQGAGNQPQHF
clone size: once; V gene: TRBV4-2; J gene: TRBJ1-1; CDR3 protein: CASSPLAGTVNTEAFF
clone size: many; V gene: TRBV3-1/TRBV3-2; J gene: TRBJ1-5; CDR3 protein: CASSQFGLNNQPQHF
clone size: NA; V gene: TRBV20-1; J gene: TRBJ2-5; CDR3 protein: CSASKREGQETQYF
clone size: NA; V gene: TRBV2; J gene: TRBJ1-6; CDR3 protein: CASTGRLQHSPLHF
clone size: once; V gene: TRBV5-1; J gene: TRBJ2-4; CDR3 protein: CASSLISGAVQGNIQYF
clone size: NA; V gene: TRBV4-1; J gene: TRBJ1-3; CDR3 protein: CASSQDRGLSGNTIYF
clone size: NA; V gene: TRBV6-4; J gene: TRBJ2-1; CDR3 protein: CASSPRGGEYNEQFF
clone size: NA; V gene: TRBV3-1/TRBV3-2; J gene: TRBJ2-2; CDR3 protein: CASSHRPSGGYGGELFF
clone size: NA; V gene: TRBV6-6; J gene: TRBJ1-5; CDR3 protein: CASSYSQAYSNQPQHF